Listed below are T cell receptor beta chains from one sample, sequenced in a study of CD8 T cells in Susac syndrome. Using its own MiXCR run on the immunoSEQ multiplex PCR reads, TCRdb lists one record per CDR3 protein. The repertoire holds 330,000 or so distinct CDR3 sequences, with over 75% as singletons. Material: CD8+ T cells from PBMCs. These receptors all stem from a human donor with multiple sclerosis. Both conserved end residues are part of each CDR3. Fields, in order: clone size, D gene, V gene, J gene, CDR3 length, CDR3 DNA, CDR3 protein. A D gene is named only where the DNA matches it firmly. Size is stated for part of the rows, as once, few or many counts, or as a class when the clone is expanded.

-	-	TRBV28	TRBJ2-7	11	TGTGCCAGCAGTTTATCCCACGAGCAGTACTTC	CASSLSHEQYF
-	-	TRBV6-2/TRBV6-3	TRBJ2-7	13	TGTGCCAGCAGCAAGCGGGTCAACTACGAGCAGTACTTC	CASSKRVNYEQYF
-	TRBD2	TRBV29-1	TRBJ2-7	18	TGCAGCGTTGAAGTAGGTAGGGAGGGGAGGCAGGGTTATCCCGAGCAGTACTTC	CSVEVGREGRQGYPEQYF
-	-	TRBV20-1	TRBJ1-4	13	TGCAGTGCTAGGGGAAGGGTTAATGAAAAACTGTTTTTT	CSARGRVNEKLFF
once	-	TRBV7-3	TRBJ2-1	17	TGTGCCAGCAGCTGGCCCCACTACGTCGTGTGCTACAATGAGCAGTTCTTC	CASSWPHYVVCYNEQFF
-	TRBD1	TRBV2	TRBJ2-2	16	TGTGCCAGCAACCCTCCGGGACAGGCGGGAACCGGGGAGCTGTTTTTT	CASNPPGQAGTGELFF
-	-	TRBV12-3/TRBV12-4	TRBJ2-5	15	TGTGCCAGCTCGCGAAGTTGGGGGGTCCAAGAGACCCAGTACTTC	CASSRSWGVQETQYF
-	-	TRBV11-3	TRBJ2-1	19	TGTGCCAGCAGCTTAGACCCCTATGAGGTCGCTAGCTCCTACAATGAGCAGTTCTTC	CASSLDPYEVASSYNEQFF
-	TRBD2	TRBV20-1	TRBJ2-1	15	TGCAGTGCTAGACTGAGCCTAGCGGGAGAGCATGAGCAGTTCTTC	CSARLSLAGEHEQFF
-	-	TRBV3-1	TRBJ2-5	15	TGTGCCAGCAGCCTCTCAGGGGGGGGACAAGAGACCCAGTACTTC	CASSLSGGGQETQYF
-	TRBD2	TRBV6-2/TRBV6-3	TRBJ2-1	16	TGTGCCAGCAGTTACCCATCACTAGCGGGGGGGGATGAGCAGTTCTTC	CASSYPSLAGGDEQFF
-	-	TRBV12-3/TRBV12-4	TRBJ1-5	13	TGTGCCAGCAGTTTACCCGGGGGTCAGCCCCAGCATTTT	CASSLPGGQPQHF
-	-	TRBV7-8	TRBJ1-1	14	TGTGCCAGCAGCTTGACAGTCCTCGGGACTGAAGCTTTCTTT	CASSLTVLGTEAFF
once	-	TRBV29-1	TRBJ2-7	13	TGCAGCGTTGCTAGTTTGGACAACTACGAGCAGTACTTC	CSVASLDNYEQYF
-	-	TRBV12-3/TRBV12-4	TRBJ1-5	15	TGTGCCAGCAGTGAAACAGGGCTGCGGGATCAGCCCCAGCATTTT	CASSETGLRDQPQHF
-	TRBD2	TRBV11-3	TRBJ2-1	18	TGTGCCAGCAGCTTAGATGGTATGGGGACTAGCGGTTACAATGAGCAGTTCTTC	CASSLDGMGTSGYNEQFF
-	-	TRBV7-8	TRBJ2-7	17	TGTGCCAGCAGCTTAAGATCGAACTTCTACCTGACCTACGAGCAGTACTTC	CASSLRSNFYLTYEQYF
-	TRBD1	TRBV5-6	TRBJ1-2	16	TGTGCCAGCAGCCCCCTGGTACAGGGGGGCTACTATGGCTACACCTTC	CASSPLVQGGYYGYTF
-	-	TRBV7-9	TRBJ2-7	13	TGTGCCAGCAGCTTCCGGTATAACAACGAGCAGTACTTC	CASSFRYNNEQYF
once	-	TRBV27	TRBJ2-2	15	TGTGCCAGCAGTTTTTGGCAGGGCACGGCCGGGGAGCTGTTTTTT	CASSFWQGTAGELFF
-	-	TRBV11-3	TRBJ2-1	12	TGTGCCAGCAGCTTAAATGGGAGGGAGCAGTTCTTC	CASSLNGREQFF
-	-	TRBV5-8	TRBJ1-5	16	TGTGCCAGCAGCTCGGTGCCGGGACACCGAAATCAGCCCCAGCATTTT	CASSSVPGHRNQPQHF
-	-	TRBV12-3/TRBV12-4	TRBJ1-1	14	TGTGCCAGCAGTCCGCCGCCGGGGGTGGTGGAAGCTTTCTTT	CASSPPPGVVEAFF
-	-	TRBV28	TRBJ2-1	18	TGTGCCAGCAGTTTTACCTACGCCCGGGACCTGTTGTTGAATGAGCAGTTCTTC	CASSFTYARDLLLNEQFF
-	TRBD1	TRBV4-3	TRBJ2-7	15	TGCGCCAGCAGTACGACGGGACAGGGGATCGACGAGCAGTACTTC	CASSTTGQGIDEQYF